This TCR beta chain was sequenced for a study of blood T cell repertoires in COVID-19. Clones were sequenced by immunoSEQ multiplex PCR, and TCRdb holds only the in-frame ones, with some missing. The sample shows some 270,000 clones, approximately 81% of them seen only once. V lost 1 base and J 1 base, leaving 4 bases between the germline ends. CDR1 and CDR2 from the germline V gene are SGHTA and FQGTGA. The CDR3 extends over 13 amino acids. This clonotype was obtained from a woman between 50 and 59 years old who had been exposed to COVID-19. This chain joins TRBV7-3 and TRBJ1-1; D unclear. Material: PBMCs or T cells enriched from blood (not recorded which). CDR3 sequence: CASSLNGNTEAFF. In DNA form, the CDR3 reads TGTGCCAGCAGCTTAAACGGGAACACTGAAGCTTTCTTT.